The sequence of this TCR beta chain was determined in a study of regulatory T cells in long-lasting Graves disease. The CDR3 sequence is 14 residues long. V was pared by 5 bases and J by 1 base, with 11 bases between. CDR1 MNHEY and CDR2 SVGEGT come from the germline V gene. This sample's time point: newly diagnosed GD, antithyroid drugs for less than 3 months. PBMCs provided the RNA from which the TCR library was made. As for this clonotype: The target antigen is unknown.

CDR3-region Arm-PCR and iRepertoire HTBI primers produced the TCR beta libraries. TCRdb recomputed calls from the multiplex PCR reads with MiXCR, one row per CDR3 protein. The data contain 400,000 to 500,000 distinct CDR3 sequences, about 14% of them singletons. Study-wide points: Peripheral blood, not thyroid tissue, was the sole material studied. Newly diagnosed disease favored TRBV20-1 and TRBJ2-1 over persistent disease.

These data were also reused for a study on T cells in Graves' hyperthyroidism and ophthalmopathy. From that paper: Initially, a first-round RT-PCR of the TCR CDR3 employed the HTBI primer set.

V and J are TRBV6-2 or TRBV6-3 and TRBJ1-2; D is undetermined. This TCR derives from a woman aged 50 to 65 with Graves disease. The sample consisted of peripheral blood mononuclear cells (PBMCs), taken at new diagnosis, from a patient treated with antithyroid drugs. CDR3 amino acids: CASSTRGFNYGYTF. The CDR3 coding sequence is TGTGCCAGCAGTACCCGTGGGTTTAACTATGGCTACACCTTC.